This TCR beta chain originates from a study of cytomegalovirus exposure and HLA in healthy donors (dated by TCRdb to about 2017). Regarding the research as a whole: An earlier analysis of roughly 630 of the donors reported 250 to 350 Gb of sequence data and around 120 million unique TCR beta sequences from 150 million to 200 million T cells. Around 330 gigabases of sequencing data and about 92 million unique TCR sequences made up an early release that covered around 640 HLA-typed donors. Among the roughly 390 genotyped donors, approximately 77% belonged to the genetic ancestry cluster associated with self-reported Caucasian donors. The study aimed to test whether cataloging public T cell receptors could reveal signatures of past pathogen exposure. The study profiled the T cell repertoires of 500 to 800 subjects by immunosequencing and related them to cytomegalovirus serostatus. Besides the first cohort of more than 650 subjects, a separate validation cohort made up of 95 to 150 different subjects was used. To predict cytomegalovirus infection status, the study brought together high-throughput TCR immunosequencing, statistical association of individual TCRs with disease status, and machine learning. A later analysis re-analyzed previously published TCR beta repertoires from roughly 600 donors and added high-resolution HLA genotyping to study TCR occurrence patterns. In the later analysis, no new phenotypic data were used to find candidate immune exposures; instead, reliance was placed on TCR beta sequences and their occurrence across donors. To decide whether each TCR beta V gene segment behaved as functional or pseudogenic, an earlier analysis of some 580 of the donors relied on high-throughput TCR beta sequencing. Alongside the repertoire data, information on donor age, sex, ethnicity and CMV serostatus was compiled. Genome-wide SNP genotypes for about 55% of the roughly 670 donors were used in a later genetic analysis, which treated that subset as a discovery cohort. All discovery cohort repertoires had been generated using a single sequencing platform. Both class I and class II loci were covered by HLA typing, at four-digit resolution. Typing coverage varied by locus: about 629-630 donors for A, B, C, DRB1 and DQB1; about 520 for DQA1; over 600 for DPA1; approximately 490 for DPB1. Several DR-DQ haplotypes were treated as single units for association and clustering because of strong linkage in the cohort. Among about 360 genotyped donors of the cohort, an average of around 240,000 unique TCR beta nucleotide sequences were sequenced per donor, roughly 20% of them non-productive. The paper's findings and limits, for the study overall: A group of highly shared sequence variants was considered likely to be a technical artifact of the sequencing pipeline. In vitro tests confirmed that a few of the cytomegalovirus-associated TCR beta chains recognize cytomegalovirus antigens. A later analysis found that most CMV-associated TCR beta chains appeared HLA-restricted, with HLA associations seemingly driven largely by CMV exposure. When HLA alleles, especially DR and DQ, strongly co-occurred, TCR associations were difficult to assign to individual alleles. A later analysis associated about 17,000 TCR beta sequences with specific HLA alleles at a false discovery rate of 0.05. Some IMGT-functional V segments, including TRBV6-2 and TRBV6-3, could not be distinguished by the 87-base-pair reads and were therefore excluded. In a later genetic analysis, fewer N-insertions in productive TCRs were reported among donors in an Asian-associated ancestry cluster than the approximately 670-donor mean. A further reported finding was that TCR beta sequences accurately predicted the HLA-A and HLA-B alleles for most subjects in the first cohort. The earlier analysis of 587 of the donors excluded 15 to 20 rarely observed V segments, including chromosome 9 orphons, because counts were too low. Across donors, most TCR sequences were observed very rarely, whereas some public TCRs were present in many individuals. An earlier analysis of approximately 540 of the donors showed that most TCR beta V segments appeared in productive rearrangements either about 90% or about 30% of the time, which broadly matched IMGT annotations. A later genetic analysis associated a missense DCLRE1C variant with V-gene and J-gene trimming of TCR beta chains, and an independent cohort replicated the association. In this cohort, only TCR beta chains were sequenced, and detectable features were limited by the absence of alpha or paired-chain data. According to the authors, the approach could potentially be generalized to other disease states and immunological phenotypes. The classifier was reported to diagnose cytomegalovirus status with high specificity and sensitivity in both the original cohort and the validation cohort. Several of the top co-occurrence clusters appeared to be linked to parvovirus B19, influenza, CMV and Epstein-Barr virus, according to a later analysis. In the study, some 160 TCR beta chains were listed as associated with cytomegalovirus. The presence/absence analyses assumed that sequencing depth was roughly uniform across donors, and that assumption may not be true. The only immune exposure information available for the cohort was CMV serostatus. A later analysis found that TCR association rates varied across HLA loci, with DRB1 alleles showing the most associated TCRs and HLA-C alleles the fewest. Because some donors lacked HLA typing at each locus, the association tests relied only on the typed subset. In a later analysis, HLA-associated TCR beta chains were found to be more clonally expanded and to have lower generation probabilities than equally common non-associated chains. Correlated functional status among segregating V segments might reflect linkage disequilibrium, but an unknown experimental factor could not be ruled out.

Library creation used the immunoSEQ multiplex PCR assay. For the multiplex PCR, a mixture combining 60 forward primers for TCR Vbeta segments and 13 reverse primers for TCR Jbeta segments was used. The CDR3 region of rearranged TCR beta genes was amplified from genomic DNA by a multiplex PCR assay. The amplified TCR beta libraries were sequenced on the Illumina HiSeq System as 87-base-pair reads. Processing in the source paper ran as follows. Across the roughly 670 repertoires, a later analysis counted tens of millions of unique TCR beta chains, some 11 million of which were shared by at least two donors. To remove PCR and sequencing errors, raw reads were error-corrected and collapsed into unique sequences using a nearest-neighbor algorithm that merged closely related sequences. To assign V, D and J gene segments, CDR3 sequences were aligned to IMGT reference sequences. Each retained sequence needed at least a six-nucleotide match to both a V gene segment and a J gene segment. A rearrangement counted as productive if the CDR3 had no stop codons and remained in frame with V and J, and every other rearrangement counted as non-productive. Following IMGT convention, CDR3 was defined as the stretch from the second conserved V-encoded cysteine to the conserved J-encoded phenylalanine. Sequences without an unambiguous match to a single V gene segment were excluded from the earlier analysis of over 500 of the donors. In an earlier analysis of a few hundred of the donors, a V segment was called functional when productive rearrangements were above 56.7%, and segregating when the standard deviation between donors exceeded 5%. To diagnose cytomegalovirus status from the catalog of TCR beta chain sequences, a statistical classification framework was built. A later analysis assigned V and J genes by comparing TCR nucleotide sequences with IMGT/GENE-DB human TR gene sequences. A later analysis assigned CDR3 sequences and most-parsimonious VDJ recombination scenarios with the TCRdist pipeline. A later analysis defined each TCR beta chain by its CDR3 amino acid sequence plus V-gene family, and excluded reads lacking a unique V-gene family. A later analysis removed nearly 600 highly shared, low-generation-probability nucleotide sequences to deal with suspected cross-contamination and a sequencing artifact. For each public chain, a later analysis derived a clonal expansion index from normalized ranks of inferred template counts within each repertoire. A later analysis computed generation probabilities with a VDJ recombination model fitted to out-of-frame rearrangements, and checked the results against IGoR. A later analysis scored TCR-TCR, TCR-HLA and TCR-CMV co-occurrence with hypergeometric tests, applying a repertoire-size bias correction to TCR pairs. False discovery rates were estimated in a later analysis by permuting HLA or CMV assignments 20 times. In a later analysis, co-occurring TCRs were grouped with DBSCAN, and TCRdist sequence similarity was added when clustering was performed within HLA-allele-positive subsets. Repertoires with fewer than 30,000 or more than 120,000 public chains were left out of co-occurrence clustering, as were four to six repertoires with anomalous nucleotide sharing. This is the immuneACCESS table as TCRdb keeps it, with only in-frame sequences that have V and J called. A part of the clones is gone; compared with another copy, unresolved V genes explain less than half, and the rest is unexplained. V, J and clone size are those of that table, while D and trimming were read from the DNA. For this sample the table gives some 150,000 clones, of which 80% to 90% were detected only once. Roughly 4% of the sample goes to the ten largest clones.

Reading from cysteine to phenylalanine, the CDR3 counts 13 amino acids. Just CDR3 DNA is preserved here, 39 bases in frame from base 1. The V and J ends are trimmed by 1 base and 2 bases, leaving 7 bases between them. Sequences SQVTM (CDR1) and ANQGSEA (CDR2) are obtained from the germline V gene. Notes on this clone: Its antigen has not been determined. Base qualities are not recorded, but no much larger clone differs from it by a single base.

The cohort comprised some 700 healthy bone marrow donors. At the time of sampling, every cohort member was nominally healthy, though immune exposures that went unrecorded were likely present. The donor tested CMV seropositive and was one of the 289 seropositive cohort members. Each donor provided a peripheral blood sample, and peripheral blood mononuclear cells were used for TCR beta sequencing. The Qiagen DNeasy Blood Extraction Kit was used to extract genomic DNA from the blood cell samples. The sequence derives from a woman in her forties in good health and CMV-seropositive. The receptor chain draws on TRBV29-1 and TRBJ2-3; the D gene assignment is ambiguous. Source material: PBMCs. In nucleotides, the sequence is TGCAGCGTTGAAGCAGACAACACAGATACGCAGTATTTT. Translation gives CSVEADNTDTQYF.